The 29 T cell receptor beta chains reported below all come from one sample, sequenced in a study of PD-1 blockade in classical Hodgkin lymphoma. Each and every patient relapsed after autologous stem cell transplantation, and patients got differing brentuximab vedotin exposure. Only in-frame clones appear in the TCRdb table, and some are missing; sequencing was by immunoSEQ multiplex PCR. The sample yields roughly 140,000 clones, 78% seen once. Material: peripheral blood mononuclear cells (PBMCs), obtained before the second cycle of nivolumab. These receptors all come from a human donor with classical Hodgkin lymphoma.

The rearrangement links TRBV2 to TRBJ1-5; a possible D gene is TRBD1 (5 bases). V was clipped by 2 bases and J by 6 bases, with 20 bases between them. Germline lookup yields CDR1 SNHLY and CDR2 FYNNEI. The CDR3 totals 17 residues. In nucleotides, the CDR3 is TGTGCCAGCAGTGAACCTATAGGGACGGCTGCTAGTCAGCCCCAGCATTTT. Amino acids: CASSEPIGTAASQPQHF.

This chain uses TRBV7-3 with TRBJ2-3; 7 nucleotides agree with TRBD2. Per germline, CDR1 SGHTA and CDR2 FQGTGA. Germline trimming cut 8 bases from V and 2 bases from J; bases unmatched to any gene: 4. The CDR3 runs 13 residues. DNA for the CDR3: TGTGCCAGCGGGCGGGGGAACACAGATACGCAGTATTTT. Its translation: CASGRGNTDTQYF.

The genes are TRBV2 and TRBJ1-2; D remains ambiguous. Trimming cost V 6 bases and J 4 bases, with 9 bases left between them. Germline loops: CDR1 SNHLY, CDR2 FYNNEI. The length of the CDR3 is 12 residues. CDR3 loop: CASRERTYGYTF. The DNA for the CDR3 is TGTGCCAGCAGAGAGAGAACCTATGGCTACACCTTC.

The chain couples TRBV7-2 to TRBJ2-5, with no clear D. The J call may be wrong; the DNA end is better matched by TRBJ2-7. The germline V gene encodes CDR1 SGHTA and CDR2 FQGNSA. The CDR3 has 13 residues. The CDR3 reads CASSFFLGNEQYF. The CDR3 DNA sequence: TGTGCCAGCAGCTTCTTTTTGGGGAACGAGCAGTACTTC.

The J gene is TRBJ2-7, the V gene TRBV7-2; maybe TRBD2 (6 bases). Germline CDR1 SGHTA, CDR2 FQGNSA. The CDR3 contains 14 residues. Trimming pared 6 bases from V and 5 bases from J, leaving 17 bases between. CDR3 DNA sequence: TGTGCCAGCAGGGGTTCTACTAGCAGCCACGAGCAGTACTTC. It is translated as CASRGSTSSHEQYF.

The V and J genes are TRBV6-6 and TRBJ2-5; D remains unclear. The germline CDR1 and CDR2 sequences are MNHNY and SVGAGI (reference sequence). The ends were cut back, 1 base at V and 7 bases at J, with 13 bases in the middle. The CDR3 covers 14 residues. CDR3 protein: CASSYFRVVGTQYF. The DNA for the CDR3 is TGTGCCAGCAGTTACTTTCGTGTAGTCGGGACCCAGTACTTC.

This clone was seen only a few times. CDR3 DNA: TGCAGCGTTGAAGACCTGGCTAGCCTTTCCACAGATACGCAGTATTTT. This translates into CSVEDLASLSTDTQYF. The V gene is TRBV29-1, the J gene TRBJ2-3; D is possibly TRBD2 (5 bases). The CDR3 sequence is 16 residues long. Trimming removed 0 bases from V and 2 bases from J, with 15 bases in between. The germline gives CDR1 SQVTM, CDR2 ANQGSEA.

The chain employs TRBV7-2 and TRBJ2-7; D unclear. Germline CDR1 and CDR2: SGHTA and FQGNSA. The CDR3 loop spans 14 amino acids. V was shortened by 2 bases and J by 7 bases, with 15 bases between the two germline ends. CDR3 DNA: TGTGCCAGCAGCTTACGCCCCTCCCTTGATGAGCAGTACTTC. It is translated as CASSLRPSLDEQYF.

This clone has a single count. At the DNA level, this CDR3 is encoded by other sequences in the same sample as well. The gene calls are TRBV19 and TRBJ1-5; D is uncertain. Germline assignment: CDR1 LNHDA and CDR2 SQIVND (reference sequence). Trimming cost V 0 bases and J 7 bases, with 7 bases left between them. This CDR3 comprises 13 residues. The chain's CDR3 is CASSIEGNQPQHF. CDR3 sequence (DNA): TGTGCCAGTAGTATAGAAGGGAACCAGCCCCAGCATTTT.

J is TRBJ2-7 and V is TRBV28, with TRBD1 matching over 8 bases. This CDR3 spans 15 amino acids. Germline CDR1 is MDHEN and CDR2 is SYDVKM. Germline trimming cut 9 bases from V and 6 bases from J; bases unmatched to any gene: 16. The CDR3 loop is CASPPPDRDIGEQYF. CDR3 nucleotides: TGTGCCAGTCCCCCCCCGGACAGGGATATAGGCGAGCAGTACTTC. Filled out from reference TRBV28 and TRBJ2-7, the complete variable domain reads DVKVTQSSRYLVKRTGEKVFLECVQDMDHENMFWYRQDPGLGLRLIYFSYDVKMKEKGDIPEGYSVSREKKERFSLILESASTNQTSMYLCASPPPDRDIGEQYFGPGTRLTVT.

The rearrangement links TRBV6-6 to TRBJ2-7; 7 positions agree with TRBD1. Germline V gives CDR1 MNHNY, CDR2 SVGAGI (reference sequence). This CDR3 is built from 15 residues. V gave up 5 bases and J gave up 0 bases; unmatched junction bases: 7. The CDR3 loop is CASSTRTGSSYEQYF. The CDR3 coding sequence is TGTGCCAGCAGTACACGGACAGGTAGCTCCTACGAGCAGTACTTC.

J is TRBJ2-5 and V is TRBV14; the match to TRBD2 covers 7 bases. The CDR3 runs to 17 residues. Germline V gene data show CDR1 as SGHDN and CDR2 as FVKESK. V trimming: 0 bases; J trimming: 4 bases; junction bases outside the gene matches: 11. The CDR3 here is CASSQDGPWGGRETQYF. CDR3 bases: TGTGCCAGCAGCCAAGATGGCCCCTGGGGAGGGAGAGAGACCCAGTACTTC. Based on the CDR3 plus reference TRBV14 and TRBJ2-5, the full variable domain is EAGVTQFPSHSVIEKGQTVTLRCDPISGHDNLYWYRRVMGKEIKFLLHFVKESKQDESGMPNNRFLAERTGGTYSTLKVQPAELEDSGVYFCASSQDGPWGGRETQYFGPGTRLLVL.

The chain is built from TRBV29-1 and TRBJ2-1; 9 bases are a match to TRBD2. The V segment lost 6 bases and the J segment 2 bases; nucleotides outside the gene matches: 5. The CDR3 runs to 14 residues. Germline V CDR1 and CDR2: SQVTM, ANQGSEA. The CDR3 DNA follows: TGCAGCGTGGAGGCTAGCGGGGCCTACAATGAGCAGTTCTTC. Protein sequence: CSVEASGAYNEQFF.

The chain has TRBV6-1 and TRBJ1-3, with a weak D call TRBD1 (5 bases). V lost 4 bases and J lost 0, with 10 bases in between. CDR1 is MNHNS, CDR2 SASEGT, per germline. CDR3 size: 15 residues. CDR3 loop: CASSGYRSSGNTIYF. In nucleotides, the CDR3 is TGTGCCAGCAGTGGATACAGGAGCTCTGGAAACACCATATATTTT.

Note on this clone: The junction departs from the called germline gene at one end, perhaps through a read error. The gene calls are TRBV5-3 and TRBJ1-2, with a possible D match to TRBD1 (5 bases). TRBV5-3 counts as an open reading frame of uncertain function. The CDR3 is made up of 14 amino acids. CDR3 protein: CASSLVRVNYGYTF. The DNA for the CDR3 is TGTGCCAGCAGCTTGGTCAGGGTTAACTATGGCTACACCTTC.

J is TRBJ2-3 and V is TRBV15; D not resolved. The germline gives CDR1 LNHNV, CDR2 YYDKDF (reference sequence). The CDR3 is made up of 14 amino acids. Trimming left V 0 bases short and J 2 bases short, with 6 bases between. The DNA of the CDR3 is TGTGCCACCAGCAGAGATTTGATCACAGATACGCAGTATTTT. Its translation is CATSRDLITDTQYF.

This chain joins TRBV29-1 and TRBJ2-3, with TRBD2 matching over 12 bases. The CDR3 is made up of 15 amino acids. The V gene's germline CDR1 is SQVTM and CDR2 ANQGSEA. The CDR3 sequence: CSSGGLAGGPDTQYF. The CDR3 DNA is TGCAGTTCTGGGGGGCTAGCGGGAGGGCCAGATACGCAGTATTTT.

This clone was seen a few times. The rearrangement uses TRBV18 and TRBJ2-1; tentatively, D is TRBD2 (6 bases). V was shortened by 6 bases and J by 5 bases, with 17 bases between the two germline ends. The CDR3 is 15 residues long. Germline values: CDR1 KGHSH, CDR2 LQKENI. CDR3 DNA: TGTGCCAGCTCCTTGATTCTAGCGTATCACAATGAGCAGTTCTTC. Translated: CASSLILAYHNEQFF.

The V gene is TRBV6-6, the J gene TRBJ1-2; D may be TRBD1 (5 bases). Trimming stripped 2 bases from V and 4 bases from J, with 8 bases between. The CDR3 has 13 amino acids. CDR1 and CDR2 from the germline V gene are MNHNY and SVGAGI (reference sequence). CDR3 coding DNA: TGTGCCAGCAGTTACCAGGGTTCCTATGGCTACACCTTC. Protein product: CASSYQGSYGYTF.

The J gene is TRBJ1-4, the V gene TRBV19, with D hard to call. This CDR3 comprises 16 residues. Germline CDR1 and CDR2: LNHDA and SQIVND (reference sequence). Between the trimmed V and J ends, which lost 3 bases and 0 bases, there was a span of 11 bases. The CDR3 region has the DNA TGTGCCAGTAGTATTATGAGGGATTCAACTAATGAAAAACTGTTTTTT. This encodes CASSIMRDSTNEKLFF. Supplemented by reference TRBV19 and TRBJ1-4, the full variable domain reads DGGITQSPKYLFRKEGQNVTLSCEQNLNHDAMYWYRQDPGQGLRLIYYSQIVNDFQKGDIAEGYSVSREKKESFPLTVTSAQKNPTAFYLCASSIMRDSTNEKLFFGSGTQLSVL.

This clone was seen repeatedly, ten times or more. The rearrangement joins TRBV5-5 to TRBJ2-7; tentatively, D is TRBD1 (5 bases). Trimming took 3 bases from V and 1 from J, leaving 23 bases between them. This CDR3 is 18 amino acids long. Per the germline V gene, CDR1 is SGHKS and CDR2 is YYEKEE (reference sequence). CDR3 bases: TGTGCCAGCAGCTACCGACAGAACCCATCTACCATATCCTACGAGCAGTACTTC. Protein: CASSYRQNPSTISYEQYF.

This clone is medium-sized (0.01 to 0.1%) within its sample. This chain links TRBV7-9 with TRBJ1-3; TRBD1 might be the D (5 bases). The V and J ends lost 4 bases and 0 bases respectively, with 10 bases between them. This CDR3 has 15 residues. CDR1 is SEHNR, CDR2 FQNEAQ, per germline (reference sequence). The CDR3 DNA sequence: TGTGCCAGCAGCTGGGGGGGATTCTCTGGAAACACCATATATTTT. As protein: CASSWGGFSGNTIYF.

This clone has a handful of counts. The rearrangement joins TRBV7-2 to TRBJ2-1; D is unresolved. Germline CDR1 is SGHTA and CDR2 is FQGNSA. The CDR3 runs to 14 residues. Trimming cost V 5 bases and J 2 bases, with 10 bases left between them. The CDR3 loop reads CASSLSPTYNEQFF. The DNA of the CDR3 is TGTGCCAGCAGCCTATCCCCTACCTACAATGAGCAGTTCTTC. Drawing the rest from reference TRBV7-2 and TRBJ2-1, the complete variable domain is GAGVSQSPSNKVTEKGKDVELRCDPISGHTALYWYRQSLGQGLEFLIYFQGNSAPDKSGLPSDRFSAERTGGSVSTLTIQRTQQEDSAVYLCASSLSPTYNEQFFGPGTRLTVL.

The rearrangement uses TRBV6-5 and TRBJ2-2, with D maybe TRBD2 (6 bases). Germline V lookup: CDR1 MNHEY, CDR2 SVGAGI. V lost 7 bases and J lost 1, with 13 bases in between. The CDR3 is made up of 15 amino acids. The DNA of the CDR3 is TGTGCCAGCACCCGGGGGATGGGGAACACCGGGGAGCTGTTTTTT. Translation gives CASTRGMGNTGELFF.

The rearrangement joins TRBV2 to TRBJ1-2, with D possibly TRBD1 on 5 matching bases. Germline assignment: CDR1 SNHLY and CDR2 FYNNEI. Deletions cut 4 bases from V and 2 bases from J, with 8 bases between. This CDR3 has 13 amino acids. The CDR3 DNA is TGTGCCAGCAGTGCAGGGTCCAACTATGGCTACACCTTC. It translates to CASSAGSNYGYTF. Full variable domain (rest looked up from reference TRBV2 and TRBJ1-2): EPEVTQTPSHQVTQMGQEVILRCVPISNHLYFYWYRQILGQKVEFLVSFYNNEISEKSEIFDDQFSVERPDGSNFTLKIRSTKLEDSAMYFCASSAGSNYGYTFGSGTRLTVV.

The chain is built from TRBV6-1 and TRBJ1-2; TRBD1 aligns across 8 bases. CDR3 length: 13 residues. J gave up 3 bases and V 7 bases, and 4 bases lay outside the gene matches. CDR1 is MNHNS and CDR2 is SASEGT in the germline V gene. The CDR3 coding sequence is TGTGCCAGCACTGGACAGGGCTACTATGGCTACACCTTC. This gives the protein CASTGQGYYGYTF.

This chain links TRBV19 with TRBJ1-4, with unresolved D. The CDR3 runs to 14 residues. Germline V gene data show CDR1 as LNHDA and CDR2 as SQIVND (reference sequence). With 5 bases removed from V and 6 bases from J, the gap between germline ends came to 13 bases. The CDR3 protein is CASSLGNWDEKLFF. The CDR3 nucleotides are TGTGCCAGTAGTCTGGGAAACTGGGATGAAAAACTGTTTTTT.

As regards this clone: One end of the junction does not line up with germline, which may come from a read error. The chain links TRBV11-2 to TRBJ1-3; 9 bases line up with TRBD1. Looked up from germline, CDR1 is SGHAT and CDR2 is FQNNGV. CDR3 length equals 13 residues. The CDR3, as DNA: TGCGCCAGCAGCCAAGACAGGGGGTACACCATATATTTT. Amino acids: CASSQDRGYTIYF.

The chain couples TRBV27 to TRBJ1-6; D gene unclear. The germline V gene has CDR1 MNHEY and CDR2 SMNVEV (reference sequence). The CDR3 is made up of 15 amino acids. V was pared by 5 bases and J by 6 bases, with 14 bases between. In DNA form, the CDR3 reads TGTGCCAGCAGTCCGCGCCAGAGGTCTAATTCACCCCTCCACTTT. It specifies CASSPRQRSNSPLHF.